This is a list of T cell receptor beta chains from one sample in a study of blood T cell repertoires in COVID-19. The table came from immunoSEQ multiplex PCR; TCRdb's copy has only in-frame clones and leaves some out. The table records about 51,000 clones, around 87% of them present only once. The source material was peripheral blood. The receptors here all came from a middle-aged man with active COVID-19. Both conserved end residues are part of each CDR3. Fields, in order: CDR3 length, D gene, clone size, J gene, V gene, CDR3 DNA, CDR3 protein. A D gene is named only where the DNA matches it firmly. The size of a clone is reported for some rows only, either as once, few or many, or as a class for expanded clones.

>16|-|-|TRBJ2-2|TRBV25-1
TGTGCCAGCAGTCATCGAGGCGGACTTAACACCGGGGAGCTGTTTTTT
CASSHRGGLNTGELFF
>15|-|once|TRBJ2-5|TRBV4-3
TGCGCCAGCAGCCAAAGGAATAGCGGCCAAGAGACCCAGTACTTC
CASSQRNSGQETQYF
>11|-|-|TRBJ2-7|TRBV5-1
TGCGCCAGCAGCAACAATTACGAGCAGTACTTC
CASSNNYEQYF
>13|-|-|TRBJ1-1|TRBV30
TGTGCCTGGAGCTCGACTGGAGTCACTGAAGCTTTCTTT
CAWSSTGVTEAFF
>14|-|-|TRBJ1-2|TRBV6-2/TRBV6-3
TGTGCCAGCAGTTACGACGGGGTGACGGGCGGCTACACCTTC
CASSYDGVTGGYTF
>13|-|once|TRBJ2-3|TRBV19
TGTGCCGGAAGCTACGGGGGCACAGATACGCAGTATTTT
CAGSYGGTDTQYF
>13|-|-|TRBJ1-2|TRBV2
TGTGCCAGCAGTGAAGGCCCAGGGCGAGGCTACACCTTC
CASSEGPGRGYTF
>15|TRBD2|-|TRBJ2-3|TRBV19
TGTGCCAGTAACCGACTAGCGGGGGACACAGATACGCAGTATTTT
CASNRLAGDTDTQYF
>17|TRBD1|-|TRBJ1-4|TRBV3-1/TRBV3-2
TGTGCCAGCAGCCAAGAGGGACAGGGGGCCCTTAATGAAAAACTGTTTTTT
CASSQEGQGALNEKLFF
>15|TRBD1|-|TRBJ2-2|TRBV2
TGTGCCAGCAGGCAGGGACAGGGTCACACCGGGGAGCTGTTTTTT
CASRQGQGHTGELFF
>15|-|-|TRBJ2-7|TRBV6-2/TRBV6-3
TGTGCCAGCAGTTCAAGGACTTTCAGCTCCTACGAGCAGTACTTC
CASSSRTFSSYEQYF
>16|-|-|TRBJ2-3|TRBV5-1
TGCGCCAGCAGCCCCTGGGGGAGGCCCCTTACAGATACGCAGTATTTT
CASSPWGRPLTDTQYF
>14|TRBD1|-|TRBJ1-6|TRBV4-1
TGCGCCAGCAGCAACCGGGACAGGGGTTCACCCCTCCACTTT
CASSNRDRGSPLHF
>14|-|-|TRBJ2-3|TRBV9
TGTGCCAGCAGCACCTTGGACTGGTCAGATACGCAGTATTTT
CASSTLDWSDTQYF
>16|-|-|TRBJ2-4|TRBV27
TGTGCCAGCAGTTTGTGGGCAGGGCCTAAGGTCGGCATTCAGTACTTC
CASSLWAGPKVGIQYF
>11|-|few|TRBJ2-1|TRBV25-1
TGTGCCAGCGCCCGGACAGTCGAGCAGTTCTTC
CASARTVEQFF
>14|-|-|TRBJ2-7|TRBV5-1
TGCGCCAGCCAAATGTCGGGGGGCGGGTACGAGCAGTACTTC
CASQMSGGGYEQYF
>18|-|-|TRBJ2-1|TRBV7-2
TGTGCCAGCAGCTTCCCAGGGAGGAGCGGGCAATCCTACAATGAGCAGTTCTTC
CASSFPGRSGQSYNEQFF
>13|-|once|TRBJ2-7|TRBV27
TGTGCCAGCAGTTTATCGGGGCTTGACGAGCAGTACTTC
CASSLSGLDEQYF
>14|TRBD1|once|TRBJ1-3|TRBV12-5
TGTGCTAGTGGTCTTGCCCGGACAGGGAACACCATATATTTT
CASGLARTGNTIYF
>16|-|-|TRBJ2-5|TRBV7-6
TGTGCCAGCAGCTTGGCGGGGACCGCAAGCGGGGAGACCCAGTACTTC
CASSLAGTASGETQYF
>16|TRBD2|once|TRBJ2-2|TRBV7-8
TGTGCCAGCAGCGGAGGGACTAGCGGAAACACCGGGGAGCTGTTTTTT
CASSGGTSGNTGELFF
>13|TRBD1|-|TRBJ2-7|TRBV12-3/TRBV12-4
TGTGCCAGCGGAGAGACAGGGAACCACGAGCAGTACTTC
CASGETGNHEQYF
>13|-|-|TRBJ2-2|TRBV29-1
TGCAGCGTTCGGGTGTTTAGTGACGGGGAGCTGTTTTTT
CSVRVFSDGELFF
>17|-|-|TRBJ2-2|TRBV14
TGTGCCAGCAGCCAAGGAAAGCGGTTGCCTAACACCGGGGAGCTGTTTTTT
CASSQGKRLPNTGELFF
>19|-|-|TRBJ2-5|TRBV3-1/TRBV3-2
TGTGCCAGCAGCCAAGACCTATCAGGGGGGCGGCGGGACGGAGAGACCCAGTACTTC
CASSQDLSGGRRDGETQYF
>16|-|-|TRBJ2-7|TRBV4-2
TGTGCCAGCAGCCGAGGGAGGACAGGCGTGTCCTACGAGCAGTACTTC
CASSRGRTGVSYEQYF
>11|-|-|TRBJ1-4|TRBV15
TGTGCCACCAGCAGAGGGGCCAAACTGTTTTTT
CATSRGAKLFF
>15|TRBD2|-|TRBJ2-3|TRBV6-2/TRBV6-3
TGTGCCAGCAGTTTCCGACTAGCGAGCACAGATACGCAGTATTTT
CASSFRLASTDTQYF
>14|-|-|TRBJ2-5|TRBV5-6
TGTGCCAGCAGCTGGAGGGACAGCGAAGAGACCCAGTACTTC
CASSWRDSEETQYF
>14|-|-|TRBJ1-5|TRBV18
TGTGCCAGCTCACCCTCTGCGAGCAATCAGCCCCAGCATTTT
CASSPSASNQPQHF
>13|TRBD1|-|TRBJ1-1|TRBV11-2
TGTGCCAGCAGCGGGGACAGGAACACTGAAGCTTTCTTT
CASSGDRNTEAFF
>14|TRBD1|-|TRBJ2-2|TRBV30
TGTGCCTTACAGGGGGCGGAGGGCACCGGGGAGCTGTTTTTT
CALQGAEGTGELFF
>14|-|once|TRBJ2-1|TRBV7-2
TGTGCCAGCAGCTTAGCGCCTACCTACAATGAGCAGTTCTTC
CASSLAPTYNEQFF
>14|-|-|TRBJ2-7|TRBV9
TGTGCCAGCAGCGTAGGTATATACTCCTACGAGCAGTACTTC
CASSVGIYSYEQYF
>16|TRBD2|once|TRBJ2-3|TRBV6-5
TGTGCCAGCAGTTACTTCGCTAGCGGGGGGGGAGATACGCAGTATTTT
CASSYFASGGGDTQYF
>15|TRBD2|-|TRBJ2-1|TRBV5-4
TGTGCCAGCAGCTTGGGACTAGCGGGAGTTAATGAGCAGTTCTTC
CASSLGLAGVNEQFF
>11|-|-|TRBJ2-1|TRBV6-5
TGTGCCAGCGGTCGGGGTGGAGAGCAGTTCTTC
CASGRGGEQFF
>12|TRBD1|once|TRBJ2-7|TRBV30
TGTGCCTCTGGACAGGGAGCGTACGAGCAGTACTTC
CASGQGAYEQYF
>13|TRBD2|-|TRBJ2-3|TRBV10-1
TGCGCCAGCAGTGAGTCGACTAGCGGGGCGCAGTATTTT
CASSESTSGAQYF
>13|-|-|TRBJ2-1|TRBV7-9
TGTGCCAGCAGCTACCCCGGTGAAGAAGAGCAGTTCTTC
CASSYPGEEEQFF
>15|-|-|TRBJ1-2|TRBV7-2
TGTGCCAGCAGCCCCCCCTCAGGGTCTCACTATGGCTACACCTTC
CASSPPSGSHYGYTF
>15|TRBD1|-|TRBJ1-2|TRBV7-2
TGTGCCAGCAGCTTATCTGGGACAGGGGCCTATGGCTACACCTTC
CASSLSGTGAYGYTF
>15|-|-|TRBJ2-3|TRBV15
TGTGCCACCAGCAGAGATTTAGGGGTTTCGGATACGCAGTATTTT
CATSRDLGVSDTQYF
>18|-|-|TRBJ2-2|TRBV11-3
TGTGCCAGCAGCTCAGGGCCTGACAGGATCGCGAACACCGGGGAGCTGTTTTTT
CASSSGPDRIANTGELFF
>16|TRBD2|-|TRBJ2-3|TRBV9
TGTGCCAGCAGCGTAGTGGGACTAGGTGACTTGGATACGCAGTATTTT
CASSVVGLGDLDTQYF
>14|-|-|TRBJ1-3|TRBV27
TGTGCCAGCAGTTCCACTTCCTCTGGAAACACCATATATTTT
CASSSTSSGNTIYF